Included here is one TCR beta chain sequence, with context. Antigen unknown. The sample comes from a study of graft-versus-host responses after intestinal transplantation. Study-level information: Multivisceral, liver-intestinal, or isolated intestinal grafts were transplanted into recipients.

Trimming removed 7 bases at V and 2 bases at J, with 13 bases between. CDR3 length equals 14 residues. Germline V gene sequence: CDR1 SNHLY, CDR2 FYNNEI. The repertoire was sequenced with immunoSEQ multiplex PCR; TCRdb's copy has only in-frame clones and lacks some. The sample lists over 80,000 clones, around 92% occurring once. The chain carries TRBV2 and TRBJ2-3, with a possible D match to TRBD2 (6 bases). The sequence derives from a human donor who was the organ donor for an intestinal transplant. The specimen was unstimulated CD4+ T cells sorted from spleen or lymph node cells, collected before transplant. CDR3 coding DNA: TGTGCCAGCAAATCGGGAGCTGACACAGATACGCAGTATTTT. It codes for CASKSGADTDTQYF.